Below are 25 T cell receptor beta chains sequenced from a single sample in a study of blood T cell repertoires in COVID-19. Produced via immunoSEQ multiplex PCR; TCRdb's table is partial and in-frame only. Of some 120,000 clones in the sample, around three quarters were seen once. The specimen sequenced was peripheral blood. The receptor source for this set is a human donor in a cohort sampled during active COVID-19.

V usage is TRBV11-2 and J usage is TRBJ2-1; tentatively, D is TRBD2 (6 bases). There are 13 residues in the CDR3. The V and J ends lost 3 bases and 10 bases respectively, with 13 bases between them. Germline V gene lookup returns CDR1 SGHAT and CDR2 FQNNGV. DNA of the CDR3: TGTGCCAGCAGCTTTCGGGAGCTGATGGAGCAGTTCTTC. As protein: CASSFRELMEQFF. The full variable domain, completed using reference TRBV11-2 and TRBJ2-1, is EAGVAQSPRYKIIEKRQSVAFWCNPISGHATLYWYQQILGQGPKLLIQFQNNGVVDDSQLPKDRFSAERLKGVDSTLKIQPAKLEDSAVYLCASSFRELMEQFFGPGTRLTVL.

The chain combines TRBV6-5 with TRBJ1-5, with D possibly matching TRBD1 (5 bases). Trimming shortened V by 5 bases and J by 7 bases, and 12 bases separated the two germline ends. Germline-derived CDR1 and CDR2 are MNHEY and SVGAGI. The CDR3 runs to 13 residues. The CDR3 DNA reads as TGTGCCAGCAGTCCTCGGGGGGGGCAGCCCCAGCATTTT. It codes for CASSPRGGQPQHF.

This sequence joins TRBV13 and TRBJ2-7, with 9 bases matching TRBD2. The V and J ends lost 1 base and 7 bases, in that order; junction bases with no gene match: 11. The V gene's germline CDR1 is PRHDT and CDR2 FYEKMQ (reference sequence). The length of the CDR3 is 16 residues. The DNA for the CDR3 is TGTGCCAGCAGCTTAGAAGCGCTAGCGGGGTCTAGTGAGCAGTACTTC. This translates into CASSLEALAGSSEQYF.

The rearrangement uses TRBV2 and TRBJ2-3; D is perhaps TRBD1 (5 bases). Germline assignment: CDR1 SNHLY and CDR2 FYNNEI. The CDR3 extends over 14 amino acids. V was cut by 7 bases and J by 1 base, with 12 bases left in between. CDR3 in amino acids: CASKTPGRTDTQYF. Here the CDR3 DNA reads TGTGCCAGCAAGACGCCAGGGCGCACAGATACGCAGTATTTT.

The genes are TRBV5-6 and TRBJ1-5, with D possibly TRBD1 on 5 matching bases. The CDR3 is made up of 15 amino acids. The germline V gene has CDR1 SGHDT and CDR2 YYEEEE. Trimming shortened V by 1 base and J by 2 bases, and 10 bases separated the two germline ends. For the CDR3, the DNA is TGTGCCAGCAGCTTGTGGGCGGGGGGCAATCAGCCCCAGCATTTT. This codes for CASSLWAGGNQPQHF.

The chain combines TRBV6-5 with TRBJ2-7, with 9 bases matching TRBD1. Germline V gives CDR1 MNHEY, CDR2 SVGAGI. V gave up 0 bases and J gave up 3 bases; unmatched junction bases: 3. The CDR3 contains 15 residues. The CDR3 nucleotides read TGTGCCAGCAGTTACTCGACAGGGGGAAACTACGAGCAGTACTTC. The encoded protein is CASSYSTGGNYEQYF.

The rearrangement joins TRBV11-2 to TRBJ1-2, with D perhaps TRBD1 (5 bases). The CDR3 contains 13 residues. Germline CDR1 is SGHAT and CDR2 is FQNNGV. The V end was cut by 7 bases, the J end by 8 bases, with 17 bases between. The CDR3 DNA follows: TGTGCCAGCACCCGCGGGGGGTCGAGCGGCTACACCTTC. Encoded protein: CASTRGGSSGYTF.

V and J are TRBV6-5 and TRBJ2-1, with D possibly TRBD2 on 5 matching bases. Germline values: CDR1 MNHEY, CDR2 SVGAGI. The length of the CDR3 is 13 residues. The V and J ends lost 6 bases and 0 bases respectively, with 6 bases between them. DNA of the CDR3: TGTGCCAGCAGCCGGGACTCCTACAATGAGCAGTTCTTC. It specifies CASSRDSYNEQFF.

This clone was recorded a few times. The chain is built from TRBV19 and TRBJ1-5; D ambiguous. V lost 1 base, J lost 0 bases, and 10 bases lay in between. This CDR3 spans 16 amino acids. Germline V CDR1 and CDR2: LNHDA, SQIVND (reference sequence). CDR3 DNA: TGTGCCAGTAGTATAGGAACATTTTTTAGCAATCAGCCCCAGCATTTT. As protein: CASSIGTFFSNQPQHF. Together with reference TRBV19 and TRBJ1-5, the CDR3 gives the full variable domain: DGGITQSPKYLFRKEGQNVTLSCEQNLNHDAMYWYRQDPGQGLRLIYYSQIVNDFQKGDIAEGYSVSREKKESFPLTVTSAQKNPTAFYLCASSIGTFFSNQPQHFGDGTRLSIL.

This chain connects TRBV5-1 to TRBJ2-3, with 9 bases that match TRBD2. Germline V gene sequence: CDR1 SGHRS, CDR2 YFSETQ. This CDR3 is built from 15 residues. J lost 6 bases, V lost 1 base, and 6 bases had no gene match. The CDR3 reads CASSLTSGSSDTQYF. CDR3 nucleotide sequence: TGCGCCAGCAGCTTGACTAGCGGGTCTTCGGATACGCAGTATTTT.

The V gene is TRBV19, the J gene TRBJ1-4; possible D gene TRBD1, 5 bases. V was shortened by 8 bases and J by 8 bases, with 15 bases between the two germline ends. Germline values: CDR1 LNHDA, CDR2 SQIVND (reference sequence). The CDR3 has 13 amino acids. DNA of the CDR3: TGTGCCAGTGACCCCGGACATCGGGAAAAACTGTTTTTT. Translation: CASDPGHREKLFF.

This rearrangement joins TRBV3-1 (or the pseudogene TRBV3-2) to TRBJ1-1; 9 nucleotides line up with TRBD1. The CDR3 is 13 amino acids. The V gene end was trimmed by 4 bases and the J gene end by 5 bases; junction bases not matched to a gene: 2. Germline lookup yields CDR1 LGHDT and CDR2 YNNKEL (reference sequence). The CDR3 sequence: CASSPDRGTEAFF. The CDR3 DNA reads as TGTGCCAGCAGCCCGGACAGGGGTACTGAAGCTTTCTTT.

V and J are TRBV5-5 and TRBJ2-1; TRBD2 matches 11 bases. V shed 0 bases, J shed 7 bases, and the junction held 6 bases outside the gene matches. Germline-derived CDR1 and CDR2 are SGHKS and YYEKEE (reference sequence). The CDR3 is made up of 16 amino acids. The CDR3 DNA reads TGTGCCAGCAGCTTGGGTAGCGGGGGGGCGAAAAATGAGCAGTTCTTC. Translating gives CASSLGSGGAKNEQFF.

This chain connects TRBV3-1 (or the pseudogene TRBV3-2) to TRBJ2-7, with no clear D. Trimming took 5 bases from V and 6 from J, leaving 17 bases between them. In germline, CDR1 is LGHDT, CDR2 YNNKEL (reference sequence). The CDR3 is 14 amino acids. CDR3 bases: TGTGCCAGCAGCGAGGTCCTAAACGCGGTCGAGCAGTACTTC. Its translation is CASSEVLNAVEQYF.

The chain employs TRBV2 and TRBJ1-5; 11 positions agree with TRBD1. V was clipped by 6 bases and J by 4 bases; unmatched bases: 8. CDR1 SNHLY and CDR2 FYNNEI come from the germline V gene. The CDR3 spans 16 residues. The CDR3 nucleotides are TGTGCCAGCAGCTTGACCGGGACAGGGGGGAATCAGCCCCAGCATTTT. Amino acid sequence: CASSLTGTGGNQPQHF.

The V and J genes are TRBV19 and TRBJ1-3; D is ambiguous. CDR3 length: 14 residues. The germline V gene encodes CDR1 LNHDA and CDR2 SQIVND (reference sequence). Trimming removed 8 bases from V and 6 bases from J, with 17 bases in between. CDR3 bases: TGTGCCAGTTGTTCCCCGACAAGTAAAAACACCATATATTTT. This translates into CASCSPTSKNTIYF.

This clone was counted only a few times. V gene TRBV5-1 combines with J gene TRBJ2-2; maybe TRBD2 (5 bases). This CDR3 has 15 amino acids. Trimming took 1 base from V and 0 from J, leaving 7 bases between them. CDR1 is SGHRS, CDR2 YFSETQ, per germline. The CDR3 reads CASSLRGPNTGELFF. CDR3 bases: TGCGCCAGCAGCTTGCGAGGGCCGAACACCGGGGAGCTGTTTTTT. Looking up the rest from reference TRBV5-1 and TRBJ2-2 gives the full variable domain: KAGVTQTPRYLIKTRGQQVTLSCSPISGHRSVSWYQQTPGQGLQFLFEYFSETQRNKGNFPGRFSGRQFSNSRSEMNVSTLELGDSALYLCASSLRGPNTGELFFGEGSRLTVL.

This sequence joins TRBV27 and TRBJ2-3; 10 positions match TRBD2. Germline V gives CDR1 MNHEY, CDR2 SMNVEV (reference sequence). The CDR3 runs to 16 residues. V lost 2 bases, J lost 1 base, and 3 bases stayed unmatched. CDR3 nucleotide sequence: TGTGCCAGCAGTTTAGGGCTAGCGGGGGGCACAGATACGCAGTATTTT. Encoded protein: CASSLGLAGGTDTQYF.

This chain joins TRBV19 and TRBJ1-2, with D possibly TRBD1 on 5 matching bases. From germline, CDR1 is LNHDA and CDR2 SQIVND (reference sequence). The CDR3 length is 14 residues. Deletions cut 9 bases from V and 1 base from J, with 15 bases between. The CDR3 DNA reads TGTGCCAGCCTTGATGGGGCCCTTAACTATGGCTACACCTTC. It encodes CASLDGALNYGYTF.

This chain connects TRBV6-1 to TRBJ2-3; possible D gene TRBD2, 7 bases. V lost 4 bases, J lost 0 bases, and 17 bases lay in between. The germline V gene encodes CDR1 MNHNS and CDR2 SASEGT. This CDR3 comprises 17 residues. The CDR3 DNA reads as TGTGCCAGCAGTGTAAACCGGGGGGCCCTTAGCACAGATACGCAGTATTTT. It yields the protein CASSVNRGALSTDTQYF.

The CDR3 nucleotides read TGTGCCAGCAGCTTAACGTTTCAGGGGGCTGGGGCCAACGTCCTGACTTTC. This sequence encodes CASSLTFQGAGANVLTF. V usage is TRBV7-3 and J usage is TRBJ2-6, with TRBD1 matching over 7 bases. Looked up from germline, CDR1 is SGHTA and CDR2 is FQGTGA. CDR3 length: 17 residues. Trimming at V came to 0 bases and at J to 2 bases, leaving 4 bases not matched to a gene.

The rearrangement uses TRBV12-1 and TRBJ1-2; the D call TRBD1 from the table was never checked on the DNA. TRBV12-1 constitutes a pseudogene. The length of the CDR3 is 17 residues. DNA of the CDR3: TGTGCCAGCAGCTTTGGGCCACAGGTTCAAGCTAACTATGGCTACACCTTC. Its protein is CASSFGPQVQANYGYTF.

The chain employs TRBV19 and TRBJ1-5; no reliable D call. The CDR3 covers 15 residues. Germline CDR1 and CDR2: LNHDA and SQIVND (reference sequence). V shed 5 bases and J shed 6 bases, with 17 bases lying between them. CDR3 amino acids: CASSFSRRIGQPQHF. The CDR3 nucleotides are TGTGCCAGTAGTTTTTCCAGGAGGATCGGTCAGCCCCAGCATTTT. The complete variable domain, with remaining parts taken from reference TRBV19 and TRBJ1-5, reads DGGITQSPKYLFRKEGQNVTLSCEQNLNHDAMYWYRQDPGQGLRLIYYSQIVNDFQKGDIAEGYSVSREKKESFPLTVTSAQKNPTAFYLCASSFSRRIGQPQHFGDGTRLSIL.

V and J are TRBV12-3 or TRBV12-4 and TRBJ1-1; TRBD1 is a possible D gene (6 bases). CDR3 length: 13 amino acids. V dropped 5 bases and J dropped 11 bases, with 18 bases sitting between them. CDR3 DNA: TGTGCCAGCAGTCCCTCCGATACAGGGTTGGCTTTCTTT. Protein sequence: CASSPSDTGLAFF.

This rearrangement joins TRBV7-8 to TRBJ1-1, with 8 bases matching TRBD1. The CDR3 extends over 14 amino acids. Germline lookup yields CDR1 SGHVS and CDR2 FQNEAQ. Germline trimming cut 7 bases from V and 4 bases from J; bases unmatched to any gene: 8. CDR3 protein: CASILDRAGTEAFF. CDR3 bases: TGTGCCAGCATCCTGGACAGGGCAGGCACTGAAGCTTTCTTT.